This T cell receptor beta chain was obtained from a study of CXCR3-negative and CXCR3-positive naive CD8 T cells. Study-wide results and limits: Comparison of naive cells showed more hydrophobic TRB CDR3s in CXCR3-positive than in CXCR3-negative naive cells.

CD45RO-CCR7+CD27+CD95- marked naive CD8+ T cells. Concerning this clonotype itself: Its target is not known.

Germline CDR1 reads SGHNT; CDR2 reads YENEEA. The CDR3 covers 15 residues. Researchers prepared the TRB cDNA libraries using 5' RACE with UMI labels. For each CDR3 protein, TCRdb gives one entry from its re-call of the 5' RACE reads, without DNA. The repertoire table contains approximately 59,000 distinct CDR3 sequences. This sequence was found in a human donor in good health. Some clones in this sample may be carry-over from other donors' samples. The chain uses TRBV11-3 and TRBJ2-7; TCRdb calls TRBD1, which cannot be checked without DNA. The sequenced material came from naive CXCR3+ CD8+ T cells from blood. Documented subset: CD45RO-CCR7+CD27+CD95- naive CD8+ T cells expressing CXCR3 (TNR3+). The CDR3 is CASSLVQGLAYEQYF.